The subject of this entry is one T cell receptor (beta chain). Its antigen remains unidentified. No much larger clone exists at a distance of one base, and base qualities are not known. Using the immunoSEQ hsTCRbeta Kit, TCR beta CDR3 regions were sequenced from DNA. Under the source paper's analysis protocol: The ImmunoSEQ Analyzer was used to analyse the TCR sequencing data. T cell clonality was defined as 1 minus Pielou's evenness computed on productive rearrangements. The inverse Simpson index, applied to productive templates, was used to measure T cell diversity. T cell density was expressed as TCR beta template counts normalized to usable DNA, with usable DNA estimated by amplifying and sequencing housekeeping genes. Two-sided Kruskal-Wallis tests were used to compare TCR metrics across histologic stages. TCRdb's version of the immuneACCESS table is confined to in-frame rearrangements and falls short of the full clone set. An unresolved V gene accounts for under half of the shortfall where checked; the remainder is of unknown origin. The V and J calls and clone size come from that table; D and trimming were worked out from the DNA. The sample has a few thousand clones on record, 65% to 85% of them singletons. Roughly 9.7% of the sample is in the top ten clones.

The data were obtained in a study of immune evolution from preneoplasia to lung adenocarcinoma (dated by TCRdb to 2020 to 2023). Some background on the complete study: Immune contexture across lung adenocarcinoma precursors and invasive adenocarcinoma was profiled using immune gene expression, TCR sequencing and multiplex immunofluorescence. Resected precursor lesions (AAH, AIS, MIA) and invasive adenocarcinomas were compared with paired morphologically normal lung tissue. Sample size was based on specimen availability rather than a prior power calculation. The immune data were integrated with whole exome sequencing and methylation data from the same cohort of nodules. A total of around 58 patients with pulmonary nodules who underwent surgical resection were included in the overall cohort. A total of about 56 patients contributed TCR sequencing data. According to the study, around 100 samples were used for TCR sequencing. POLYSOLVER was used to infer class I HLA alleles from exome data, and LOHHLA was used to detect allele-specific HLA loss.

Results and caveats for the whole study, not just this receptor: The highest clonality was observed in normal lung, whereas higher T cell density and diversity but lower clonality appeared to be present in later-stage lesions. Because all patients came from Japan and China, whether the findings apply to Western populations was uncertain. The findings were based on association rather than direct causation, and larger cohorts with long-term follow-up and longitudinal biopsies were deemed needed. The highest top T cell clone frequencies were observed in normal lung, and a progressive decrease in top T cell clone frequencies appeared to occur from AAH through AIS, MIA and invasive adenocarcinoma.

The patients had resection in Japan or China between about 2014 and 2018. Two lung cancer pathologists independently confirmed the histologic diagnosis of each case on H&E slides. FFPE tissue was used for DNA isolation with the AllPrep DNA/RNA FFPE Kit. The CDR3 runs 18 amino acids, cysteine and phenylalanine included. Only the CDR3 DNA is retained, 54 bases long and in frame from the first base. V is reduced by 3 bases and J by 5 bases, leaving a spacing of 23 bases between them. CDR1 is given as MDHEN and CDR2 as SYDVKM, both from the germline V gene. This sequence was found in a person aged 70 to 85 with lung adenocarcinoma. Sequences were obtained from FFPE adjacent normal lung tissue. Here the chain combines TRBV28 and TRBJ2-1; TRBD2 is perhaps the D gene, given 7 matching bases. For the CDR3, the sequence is CASSFLRGASYPHNEQFF. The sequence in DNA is TGTGCCAGCAGTTTCCTCCGGGGGGCTAGCTATCCCCACAATGAGCAGTTCTTC.